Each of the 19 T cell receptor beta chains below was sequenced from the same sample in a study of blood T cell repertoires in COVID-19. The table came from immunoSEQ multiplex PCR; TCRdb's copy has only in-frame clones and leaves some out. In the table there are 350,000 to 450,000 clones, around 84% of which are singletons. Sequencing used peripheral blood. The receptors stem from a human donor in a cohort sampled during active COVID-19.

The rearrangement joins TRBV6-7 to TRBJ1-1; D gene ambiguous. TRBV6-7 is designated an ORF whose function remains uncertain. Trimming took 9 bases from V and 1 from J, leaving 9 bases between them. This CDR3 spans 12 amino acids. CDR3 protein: CARTSQNTEAFF. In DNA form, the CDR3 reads TGTGCCAGGACATCCCAGAACACTGAAGCTTTCTTT.

The CDR3 bases are TGTGCCACCAGCAGGGGCGGGGAGACAGATACGCAGTATTTT. Encoded protein: CATSRGGETDTQYF. The chain recombines TRBV15 with TRBJ2-3, with D possibly matching TRBD2 (6 bases). V was clipped by 3 bases and J by 3 bases, with 10 bases between them. This CDR3 contains 14 residues. The germline gives CDR1 LNHNV, CDR2 YYDKDF (reference sequence). Supplemented by reference TRBV15 and TRBJ2-3, the full variable domain reads DAMVIQNPRYQVTQFGKPVTLSCSQTLNHNVMYWYQQKSSQAPKLLFHYYDKDFNNEADTPDNFQSRRPNTSFCFLDIRSPGLGDTAMYLCATSRGGETDTQYFGPGTRLTVL.

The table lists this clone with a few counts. The CDR3 here is CAIAGRIVSPLHF. In nucleotides, the CDR3 is TGTGCCATCGCGGGACGAATTGTGTCACCCCTCCACTTT. V and J are TRBV10-3 and TRBJ1-6; D is possibly TRBD1 (5 bases). V lost 8 bases and J lost 10, with 15 bases in between. The CDR3 is 13 residues long. The germline V gene has CDR1 ENHRY and CDR2 SYGVKD.

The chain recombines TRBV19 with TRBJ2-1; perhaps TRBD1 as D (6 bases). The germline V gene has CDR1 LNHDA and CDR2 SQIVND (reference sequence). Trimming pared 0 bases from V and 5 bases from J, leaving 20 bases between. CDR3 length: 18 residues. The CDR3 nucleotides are TGTGCCAGTAGTATAGAACACCATTCACCACAGGGAAACAATGAGCAGTTCTTC. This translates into CASSIEHHSPQGNNEQFF.

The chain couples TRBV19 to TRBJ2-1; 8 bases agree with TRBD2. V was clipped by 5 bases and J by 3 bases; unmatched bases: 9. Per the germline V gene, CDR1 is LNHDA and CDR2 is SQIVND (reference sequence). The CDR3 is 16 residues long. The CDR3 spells CASSLRAGEFYNEQFF. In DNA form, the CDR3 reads TGTGCCAGTAGTCTCCGAGCGGGAGAATTCTACAATGAGCAGTTCTTC.

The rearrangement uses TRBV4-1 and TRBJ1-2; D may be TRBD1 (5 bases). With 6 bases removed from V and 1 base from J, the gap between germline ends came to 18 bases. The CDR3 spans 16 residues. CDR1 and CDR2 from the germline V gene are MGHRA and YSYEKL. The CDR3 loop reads CASSPGGGEFNYGYTF. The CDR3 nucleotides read TGCGCCAGCAGTCCGGGGGGAGGGGAGTTTAACTATGGCTACACCTTC.

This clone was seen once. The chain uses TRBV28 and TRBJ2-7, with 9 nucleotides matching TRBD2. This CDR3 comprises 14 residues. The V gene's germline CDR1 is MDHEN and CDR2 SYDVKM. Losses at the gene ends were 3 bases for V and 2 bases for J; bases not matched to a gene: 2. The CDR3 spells CASSLVAGAYEQYF. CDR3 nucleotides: TGTGCCAGCAGTTTGGTAGCGGGAGCCTACGAGCAGTACTTC.

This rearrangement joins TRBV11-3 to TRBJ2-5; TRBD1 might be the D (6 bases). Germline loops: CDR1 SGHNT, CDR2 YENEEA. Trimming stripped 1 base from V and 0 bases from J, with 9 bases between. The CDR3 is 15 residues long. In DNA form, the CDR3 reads TGTGCCAGCAGCTTAGGGGCAGGGGACCAAGAGACCCAGTACTTC. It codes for CASSLGAGDQETQYF.

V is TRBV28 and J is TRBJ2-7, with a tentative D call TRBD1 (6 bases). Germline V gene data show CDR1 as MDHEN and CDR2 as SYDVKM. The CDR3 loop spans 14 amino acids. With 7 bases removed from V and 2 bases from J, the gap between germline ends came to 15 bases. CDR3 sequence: CASKPTGQTYEQYF. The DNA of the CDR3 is TGTGCCAGCAAACCTACAGGGCAGACCTACGAGCAGTACTTC.

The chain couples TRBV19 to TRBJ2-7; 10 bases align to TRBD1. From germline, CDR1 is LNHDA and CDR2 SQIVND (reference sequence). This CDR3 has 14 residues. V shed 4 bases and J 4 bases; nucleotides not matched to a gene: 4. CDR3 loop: CASSKGQGVYEQYF. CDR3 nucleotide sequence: TGTGCCAGTAGTAAAGGACAGGGGGTGTACGAGCAGTACTTC.

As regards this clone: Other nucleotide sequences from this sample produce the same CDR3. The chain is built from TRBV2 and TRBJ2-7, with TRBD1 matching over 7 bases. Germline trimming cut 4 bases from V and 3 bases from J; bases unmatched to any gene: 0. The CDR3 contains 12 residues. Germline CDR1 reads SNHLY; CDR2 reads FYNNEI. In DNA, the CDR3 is TGTGCCAGCAGTGGGGACAGCTACGAGCAGTACTTC. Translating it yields CASSGDSYEQYF.

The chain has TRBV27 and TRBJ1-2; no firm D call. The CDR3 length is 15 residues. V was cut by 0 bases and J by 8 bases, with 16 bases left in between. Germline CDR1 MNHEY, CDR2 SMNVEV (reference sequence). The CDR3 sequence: CASSLSISQLAGYTF. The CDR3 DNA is TGTGCCAGCAGTTTATCGATTTCACAGCTAGCGGGCTACACCTTC.

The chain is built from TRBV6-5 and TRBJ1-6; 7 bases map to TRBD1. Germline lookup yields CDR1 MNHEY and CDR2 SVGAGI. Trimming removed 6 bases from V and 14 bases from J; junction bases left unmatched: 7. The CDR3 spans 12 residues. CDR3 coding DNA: TGTGCCAGCAGACGCCCGACAGGGACCCTCCACTTT. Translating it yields CASRRPTGTLHF.

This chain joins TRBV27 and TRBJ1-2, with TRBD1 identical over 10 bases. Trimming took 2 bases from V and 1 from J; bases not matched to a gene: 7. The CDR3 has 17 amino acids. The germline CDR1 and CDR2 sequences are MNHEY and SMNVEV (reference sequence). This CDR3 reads CASSLIGTGAFNYGYTF. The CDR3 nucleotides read TGTGCCAGCAGTTTAATCGGGACAGGGGCTTTTAACTATGGCTACACCTTC.

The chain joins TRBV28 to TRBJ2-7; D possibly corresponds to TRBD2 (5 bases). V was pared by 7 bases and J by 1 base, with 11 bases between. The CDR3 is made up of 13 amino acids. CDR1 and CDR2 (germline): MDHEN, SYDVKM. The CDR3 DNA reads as TGTGCCAGCAAGTATCGGGAATCCTACGAGCAGTACTTC. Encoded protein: CASKYRESYEQYF.

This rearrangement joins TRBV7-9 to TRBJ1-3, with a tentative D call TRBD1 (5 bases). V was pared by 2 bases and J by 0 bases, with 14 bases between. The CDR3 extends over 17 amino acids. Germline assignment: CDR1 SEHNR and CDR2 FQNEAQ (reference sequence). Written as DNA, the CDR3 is TGTGCCAGCAGCTTAATTCAGGGAGGTAGCTCTGGAAACACCATATATTTT. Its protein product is CASSLIQGGSSGNTIYF.

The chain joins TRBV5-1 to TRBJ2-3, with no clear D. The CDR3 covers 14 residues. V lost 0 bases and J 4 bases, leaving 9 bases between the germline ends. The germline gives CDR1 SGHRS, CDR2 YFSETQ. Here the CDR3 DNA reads TGCGCCAGCAGCTTGGGCGACGGAGCAGATACGCAGTATTTT. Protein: CASSLGDGADTQYF. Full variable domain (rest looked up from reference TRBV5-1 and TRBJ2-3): KAGVTQTPRYLIKTRGQQVTLSCSPISGHRSVSWYQQTPGQGLQFLFEYFSETQRNKGNFPGRFSGRQFSNSRSEMNVSTLELGDSALYLCASSLGDGADTQYFGPGTRLTVL.

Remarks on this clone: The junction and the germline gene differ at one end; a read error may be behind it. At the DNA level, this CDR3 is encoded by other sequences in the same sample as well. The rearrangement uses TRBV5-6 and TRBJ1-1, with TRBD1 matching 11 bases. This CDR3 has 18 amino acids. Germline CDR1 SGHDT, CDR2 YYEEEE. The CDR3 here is CASRRGDRGLLWDTEAFF. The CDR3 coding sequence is TGTGCCAGCAGGCGAGGGGACAGGGGGTTGTTATGGGACACTGAAGCTTTTTTT. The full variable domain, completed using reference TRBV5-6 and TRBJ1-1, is DAGVTQSPTHLIKTRGQQVTLRCSPKSGHDTVSWYQQALGQGPQFIFQYYEEEERQRGNFPDRFSGHQFPNYSSELNVNALLLGDSALYLCASRRGDRGLLWDTEAFFGQGTRLTVV.

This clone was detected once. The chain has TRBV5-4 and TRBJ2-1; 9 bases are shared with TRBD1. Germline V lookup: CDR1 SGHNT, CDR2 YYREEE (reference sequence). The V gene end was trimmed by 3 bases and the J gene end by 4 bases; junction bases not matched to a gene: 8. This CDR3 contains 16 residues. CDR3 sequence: CASSSRTGARYNEQFF. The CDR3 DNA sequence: TGTGCCAGCAGCTCCAGGACAGGGGCCAGGTACAATGAGCAGTTCTTC.